The 5 T cell receptor beta chains in this list originate from one sample, sequenced in a study of T cell responses to AZD1222 COVID-19 vaccine. The data were produced by immunoSEQ multiplex PCR, yet TCRdb's version contains in-frame clones alone and is incomplete. The sample has about 76,000 clones, 88% seen once; the top ten hold roughly 4.5%. Here the sequenced sample was peripheral blood, taken on day 0 of MenACWY control vaccination. The receptors were sampled from an adult in good health.

V and J are TRBV6-2 or TRBV6-3 and TRBJ2-1; D is possibly TRBD2 (5 bases). The germline V gene encodes CDR1 MNHEY and CDR2 SVGEGT. The V and J ends lost 5 bases and 6 bases respectively, with 11 bases between them. The CDR3 contains 13 residues. As DNA, the CDR3 is TGTGCCAGCAGTCGGACTGGCAGCAATGAGCAGTTCTTC. The encoded protein is CASSRTGSNEQFF.

The chain uses TRBV7-9 and TRBJ1-1; D ambiguous. Trimming cost V 8 bases and J 2 bases, with 9 bases left between them. The germline V gene encodes CDR1 SEHNR and CDR2 FQNEAQ (reference sequence). The CDR3 runs to 12 residues. CDR3 sequence (DNA): TGTGCCAGCGCTTACTTAAACACTGAAGCTTTCTTT. Translated, it gives CASAYLNTEAFF.

A single count supports this clone. The CDR3 spells CASSPRQGDNYGYTF. Here the CDR3 DNA reads TGTGCCAGCAGCCCGCGACAGGGGGATAACTATGGCTACACCTTC. The genes are TRBV3-1 (or the pseudogene TRBV3-2) and TRBJ1-2, with 9 bases aligning to TRBD1. Germline CDR1 reads LGHDT; CDR2 reads YNNKEL (reference sequence). The length of the CDR3 is 15 residues. J lost 1 base, V lost 4 bases, and 4 bases had no gene match.

CDR3 sequence: CSARTGSIDFF. The DNA of the CDR3 is TGCAGTGCTAGAACAGGGTCCATTGATTTCTTT. The rearrangement joins TRBV20-1 to TRBJ1-1; D may be TRBD1 (6 bases). Trimming shortened V by 2 bases and J by 13 bases, and 14 bases separated the two germline ends. This CDR3 spans 11 amino acids. Germline assignment: CDR1 DFQATT and CDR2 SNEGSKA (reference sequence).

CDR3 loop: CASSWTSTNEKLFF. The CDR3 DNA reads as TGCGCCAGCAGCTGGACCTCAACTAATGAAAAACTGTTTTTT. The chain joins TRBV5-1 to TRBJ1-4; no reliable D call. This CDR3 is 14 amino acids long. Germline CDR1 is SGHRS and CDR2 is YFSETQ. The V and J ends lost 3 bases and 0 bases respectively, with 6 bases between them.